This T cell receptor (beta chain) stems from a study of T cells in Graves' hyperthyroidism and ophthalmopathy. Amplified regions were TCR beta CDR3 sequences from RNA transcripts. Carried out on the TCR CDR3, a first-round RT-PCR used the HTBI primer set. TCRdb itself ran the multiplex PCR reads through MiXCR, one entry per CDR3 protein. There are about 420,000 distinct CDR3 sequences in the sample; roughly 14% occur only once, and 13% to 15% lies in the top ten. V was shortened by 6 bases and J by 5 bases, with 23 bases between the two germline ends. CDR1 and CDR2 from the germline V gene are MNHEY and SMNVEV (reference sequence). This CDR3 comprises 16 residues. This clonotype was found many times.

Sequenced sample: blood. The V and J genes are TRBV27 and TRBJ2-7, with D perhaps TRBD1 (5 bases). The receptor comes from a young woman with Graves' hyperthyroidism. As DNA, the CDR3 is TGTGCCAGCAGCGTCGTCGTGGACACTTCAAGCCACGAGCAGTACTTC. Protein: CASSVVVDTSSHEQYF.